A single sample gave rise to the 21 T cell receptor beta chains below, sequenced in a study of T-cell memory formation after mild COVID-19. A single record per CDR3 protein comes from TCRdb applying MiXCR to the 5' RACE reads. The table has roughly 250,000 distinct CDR3 sequences, about 15% seen once. The sample consisted of PBMCs or a T cell subset sorted from them (not recorded which). The origin of the receptors is a man in his late teens or twenties who had mild COVID-19 (a few samples of this study predate the infection). Cell type and time point are not known.

This clonotype was counted a few times. The V gene is TRBV2, the J gene TRBJ2-7; a weak D match, TRBD1 (5 bases). CDR1 SNHLY and CDR2 FYNNEI come from the germline V gene. This CDR3 has 13 amino acids. The V and J ends lost 8 bases and 3 bases respectively, with 14 bases between them. CDR3 coding DNA: TGTGCCAGCGGACGCCAGGGTGGCTACGAGCAGTACGTC. Residues: CASGRQGGYEQYV.

The V and J genes are TRBV3-1 and TRBJ2-3; 7 nucleotides line up with TRBD2. The ends lost 4 bases at V and 4 bases at J; junction bases unmatched: 8. The CDR3 runs to 15 residues. Germline-derived CDR1 and CDR2 are LGHDT and YNNKEL (reference sequence). CDR3 amino acids: CASSPPRGRADTQYF. In nucleotides, the CDR3 is TGTGCCAGCAGCCCCCCCCGAGGGAGGGCAGATACGCAGTATTTT.

This clonotype came up a few times. This sequence joins TRBV6-6 and TRBJ2-3; no clear D gene. Germline-derived CDR1 and CDR2 are MNHNY and SVGAGI (reference sequence). This CDR3 comprises 13 residues. Trimming left V 5 bases short and J 2 bases short, with 8 bases between. The CDR3 spells CASSRGHTDTQYF. CDR3 nucleotides: TGTGCCAGCAGTCGTGGCCACACAGATACGCAGTATTTT.

Only a few counts were recorded for this clonotype. As DNA, the CDR3 is TGTGCCAGCAGCACGCGACAGGGGGAAAATACGCAGTATTTT. Translating gives CASSTRQGENTQYF. V usage is TRBV7-2 and J usage is TRBJ2-3, with 9 bases matching TRBD1. The CDR3 is 14 amino acids. The V gene's germline CDR1 is SGHTA and CDR2 FQGNSA. V was clipped by 5 bases and J by 7 bases; unmatched bases: 7.

In its sample, this clonotype was seen a few times. DNA for the CDR3: TGTGCCAGCAGTGCCTCGACCGGGACAGCCTCACCCCTCCACTTT. Translated, it gives CASSASTGTASPLHF. The chain couples TRBV6-6 to TRBJ1-6, with 7 bases aligning to TRBD1. This CDR3 has 15 amino acids. V was pared by 5 bases and J by 10 bases, with 11 bases of the junction left unmatched. In germline, CDR1 is MNHNY, CDR2 SVGAGI (reference sequence).

The chain combines TRBV6-5 with TRBJ1-1, with unresolved D. The germline V gene has CDR1 MNHEY and CDR2 SVGAGI. V was trimmed by 4 bases and J by 5 bases, leaving 14 bases between them. This CDR3 is built from 14 residues. The chain's CDR3 is CASSLGPIRTEAFF. In DNA form, the CDR3 reads TGTGCCAGCAGTTTAGGCCCGATTAGGACTGAAGCTTTCTTT.

Only a few counts were recorded for this clonotype. The chain uses TRBV6-2 or TRBV6-3 and TRBJ1-2; D is possibly TRBD1 (6 bases). CDR1 and CDR2 (germline): MNHEY, SVGEGT. The V gene lost 5 bases and the J gene lost 0 bases, with 10 bases spanning the gap. The CDR3 consists of 14 residues. Here the CDR3 reads CASSRDTANYGYTF. The CDR3 nucleotides are TGTGCCAGCAGTCGGGACACAGCTAACTATGGCTACACCTTC.

V gene TRBV25-1 combines with J gene TRBJ2-1; D is perhaps TRBD2 (5 bases). Germline V gene data show CDR1 as MGHDK and CDR2 as SYGVNS. This CDR3 region has 14 residues. V was cut by 1 base and J by 9 bases, with 13 bases left in between. The CDR3 coding sequence is TGTGCCAGCAGTGAATCACGGTTTCGGGGTGAGCAGTTCTTC. Its protein is CASSESRFRGEQFF.

This chain joins TRBV18 and TRBJ1-5; no firm D call. V was shortened by 6 bases and J by 4 bases, with 19 bases between the two germline ends. CDR1 is KGHSH and CDR2 is LQKENI in the germline V gene. The CDR3 has 16 residues. The CDR3 sequence: CASSSGSGGGNQPQHF. In nucleotides, the CDR3 is TGTGCCAGCTCTTCGGGATCGGGTGGTGGAAATCAGCCCCAGCATTTT.

CDR3 in DNA: TGTGCTAGTGGTTTGGACCGAGGGAGTGAGCAGTTCTTC. Translated: CASGLDRGSEQFF. J is TRBJ2-1 and V is TRBV12-5, with D perhaps TRBD2 (5 bases). Trimming stripped 1 base from V and 9 bases from J, with 10 bases between. Per germline, CDR1 LGHNT and CDR2 FRNRAP. The CDR3 has 13 amino acids.

There are a few counts of this clonotype. The chain's CDR3 is CASSRNDDTEAFF. As DNA, the CDR3 is TGTGCCAGCAGCCGGAATGATGACACTGAAGCTTTCTTT. This chain uses TRBV3-1 with TRBJ1-1; D uncertain. Trimming took off 4 bases at V and 3 bases at J, with 9 bases between the two ends. Per germline, CDR1 LGHDT and CDR2 YNNKEL (reference sequence). The length of the CDR3 is 13 residues.

This clonotype appeared a few times. The chain joins TRBV6-1 to TRBJ1-6; D ambiguous. The germline V gene encodes CDR1 MNHNS and CDR2 SASEGT. This CDR3 region has 13 residues. The V end lost 7 bases, the J end lost 9 bases, and 13 bases lay between the germline ends. CDR3 DNA: TGTGCCAGCATCGAGGGTGTCGGTTCACCCCTCCACTTT. Its protein product is CASIEGVGSPLHF.

This clonotype was counted between two and nine times. The chain uses TRBV24-1 and TRBJ2-3; 7 nucleotides align to TRBD1. Germline trimming cut 0 bases from V and 1 base from J; bases unmatched to any gene: 0. The length of the CDR3 is 15 residues. In germline, CDR1 is KGHDR, CDR2 SFDVKD. DNA for the CDR3: TGTGCCACCAGTGATTTGCAGGGGGGCACAGATACGCAGTATTTT. Translation: CATSDLQGGTDTQYF.

The chain combines TRBV12-5 with TRBJ1-2, with 7 bases aligning to TRBD1. The CDR3 has 16 amino acids. J was trimmed by 4 bases and V by 5 bases; bases with no gene match: 13. Germline values: CDR1 LGHNT, CDR2 FRNRAP. The CDR3 coding sequence is TGTGCTAGTGGTATACACCCACAGGGGCCTTTCTATGGCTACACCTTC. The encoded protein is CASGIHPQGPFYGYTF.

This clonotype was observed a handful of times. This sequence joins TRBV5-1 and TRBJ2-6; D not certain. Germline CDR1 is SGHRS and CDR2 is YFSETQ. Trimming removed 7 bases from V and 0 bases from J, with 8 bases in between. CDR3 length: 14 residues. CDR3 protein: CASSINSGANVLTF. For the CDR3, the DNA is TGCGCCAGCTCCATTAACTCTGGGGCCAACGTCCTGACTTTC.

A few counts support this clonotype. The DNA of the CDR3 is TGTGCCAGCAGTTACGGGGGGTTCACTGAAGCTTTCTTT. Amino acid sequence: CASSYGGFTEAFF. The gene calls are TRBV6-5 and TRBJ1-1; tentative D call: TRBD1 (5 bases). V lost 2 bases, J lost 4 bases, and 8 bases lay in between. Looked up from germline, CDR1 is MNHEY and CDR2 is SVGAGI. The CDR3 is 13 residues long.

A few counts support this clonotype. This chain uses TRBV7-2 with TRBJ1-2, with D perhaps matching TRBD1 (5 bases). The germline V gene encodes CDR1 SGHTA and CDR2 FQGNSA. The CDR3 runs to 17 residues. Trimming removed 4 bases at V and 5 bases at J, with 23 bases between. As DNA, the CDR3 is TGTGCCAGCAGCTGGGGACCGATGCGCCTAGGGGCTTATGGCTACACCTTC. Its translation is CASSWGPMRLGAYGYTF.

This clonotype has just a few counts. The chain joins TRBV4-1 to TRBJ2-5; D is unclear. The CDR3 totals 14 residues. Germline CDR1 reads MGHRA; CDR2 reads YSYEKL. Trimming cost V 4 bases and J 5 bases, with 14 bases left between them. CDR3 residues: CASSPNELVETQYF. In DNA, the CDR3 is TGCGCCAGCAGCCCGAATGAACTCGTGGAGACCCAGTACTTC.

This clonotype was counted ten times or more. The chain recombines TRBV7-9 with TRBJ1-5, with D unclear. The V gene lost 1 base and the J gene lost 5 bases, with 9 bases spanning the gap. CDR3 length: 14 amino acids. Germline V gene sequence: CDR1 SEHNR, CDR2 FQNEAQ (reference sequence). The CDR3 DNA follows: TGTGCCAGCAGCTTAGGGGAGACCCATCAGCCCCAGCATTTT. Translation: CASSLGETHQPQHF.

The V and J genes are TRBV3-1 and TRBJ1-1, with 8 bases fitting TRBD1. The germline V gene encodes CDR1 LGHDT and CDR2 YNNKEL (reference sequence). The V and J ends lost 3 bases and 1 base, in that order; junction bases with no gene match: 4. The CDR3 covers 15 residues. This chain's CDR3 is CASSQGTGKNTEAFF. CDR3 DNA sequence: TGTGCCAGCAGCCAGGGGACAGGCAAGAACACTGAAGCTTTCTTT.

This clonotype was seen a handful of times. The chain is built from TRBV10-3 and TRBJ2-3; D unresolved. CDR3 length: 13 amino acids. Germline CDR1 and CDR2: ENHRY and SYGVKD. Trimming pared 6 bases from V and 2 bases from J, leaving 9 bases between. The CDR3 loop reads CAISPPNTDTQYF. CDR3 sequence (DNA): TGTGCCATCAGCCCTCCCAACACAGATACGCAGTATTTT.